Listed below are T cell receptor beta chains from one sample, sequenced in a study of blood T cell repertoires in COVID-19. The method was immunoSEQ multiplex PCR; TCRdb's version includes in-frame clones alone and lacks a portion of them. The sample records 50,000 to 70,000 clones, about 80% being singletons. The sample taken for sequencing was peripheral blood. These receptors all stem from a man at least 80 years old with COVID-19, enrolled during active disease. Each CDR3 is given with its conserved first and last residue. A D gene is named only where the DNA matches it firmly.

v_call: TRBV19
d_call: TRBD1
cdr3_aa: CASREGTASNQPQHF

v_call: TRBV4-2
d_call: .
cdr3_aa: CASSQPGQSGNTIYF

v_call: TRBV28
d_call: .
cdr3_aa: CASSLTLGGGHGIPGNTIYF

v_call: TRBV3-1/TRBV3-2
d_call: .
cdr3_aa: CASSQVRAEQYF

v_call: TRBV12-3/TRBV12-4
d_call: .
cdr3_aa: CASGLSNEQFF

v_call: TRBV6-2/TRBV6-3
d_call: .
cdr3_aa: CASSLSGPQNYNEQFF

v_call: TRBV5-1
d_call: TRBD1
cdr3_aa: CASSEAGTGAHEQFF

v_call: TRBV7-9
d_call: .
cdr3_aa: CASYDPPGQNTGELFF

v_call: TRBV9
d_call: TRBD2
cdr3_aa: CASSVSGGPETQYF

v_call: TRBV7-9
d_call: TRBD2
cdr3_aa: CASAALAGDHNEQFF

v_call: TRBV5-1
d_call: .
cdr3_aa: CASSQGPNYGYTF

v_call: TRBV3-1/TRBV3-2
d_call: .
cdr3_aa: CASSTVPRGTGELFF

v_call: TRBV15
d_call: .
cdr3_aa: CATSRDDSTDTQYF

v_call: TRBV12-1
d_call: .
cdr3_aa: CAKSWGLAFF

v_call: TRBV25-1
d_call: .
cdr3_aa: CASSDSLGQGGGNTIYF

v_call: TRBV15
d_call: TRBD1
cdr3_aa: CATSRARDRERERNTIYF

v_call: TRBV5-1
d_call: .
cdr3_aa: CASSFTTGNEKLFF

v_call: TRBV19
d_call: .
cdr3_aa: CASGGTNSDTQYF

v_call: TRBV3-1/TRBV3-2
d_call: .
cdr3_aa: CASSQDWRADTQYF

v_call: TRBV6-5
d_call: .
cdr3_aa: CASSYSGRPLNTEAFF

v_call: TRBV2
d_call: .
cdr3_aa: CASRQGGSNTEAFF

v_call: TRBV11-3
d_call: TRBD2
cdr3_aa: CASSLDGGASGRIGEQFF

v_call: TRBV5-4
d_call: .
cdr3_aa: CASSPGVHWGTDTQYF

v_call: TRBV3-1/TRBV3-2
d_call: TRBD2
cdr3_aa: CASSPSGRAFNEQFF

v_call: TRBV6-5
d_call: TRBD2
cdr3_aa: CASTGGRAYNEQFF

v_call: TRBV6-2/TRBV6-3
d_call: .
cdr3_aa: CASSRAPGDTEAFF

v_call: TRBV5-4
d_call: TRBD1
cdr3_aa: CASSLDRGTGSPLHF

v_call: TRBV2
d_call: .
cdr3_aa: CASQTFGGLTEAFF

v_call: TRBV28
d_call: .
cdr3_aa: CASSLGWGSPGGYTF

v_call: TRBV9
d_call: TRBD1
cdr3_aa: CASSQRQGIDTQYF

v_call: TRBV5-1
d_call: TRBD2
cdr3_aa: CASSSGGVNTGELFF

v_call: TRBV20-1
d_call: .
cdr3_aa: CSASSGLGHNSPLHF

v_call: TRBV7-3
d_call: .
cdr3_aa: CASTPFGGEKGASENEQFF

v_call: TRBV5-1
d_call: .
cdr3_aa: CASSLEGHGNTIYF

v_call: TRBV5-5
d_call: .
cdr3_aa: CASSLIRGGNEKLFF

v_call: TRBV12-5
d_call: .
cdr3_aa: CASGPSPRALGAGELFF

v_call: TRBV4-3
d_call: .
cdr3_aa: CASSQEEGRYDGYTF

v_call: TRBV18
d_call: .
cdr3_aa: CASSPYRAGGNTGELFF

v_call: TRBV6-4
d_call: TRBD2
cdr3_aa: CASSETSGVTQYF

v_call: TRBV7-2
d_call: TRBD2
cdr3_aa: CASSFGTRTDTQYF

v_call: TRBV7-6
d_call: TRBD1
cdr3_aa: CASSFGQGGVDTEAFF

v_call: TRBV6-1
d_call: TRBD1
cdr3_aa: CASSEGTGNYEQYF

v_call: TRBV7-9
d_call: TRBD1
cdr3_aa: CASRRGQADFNYGYTF